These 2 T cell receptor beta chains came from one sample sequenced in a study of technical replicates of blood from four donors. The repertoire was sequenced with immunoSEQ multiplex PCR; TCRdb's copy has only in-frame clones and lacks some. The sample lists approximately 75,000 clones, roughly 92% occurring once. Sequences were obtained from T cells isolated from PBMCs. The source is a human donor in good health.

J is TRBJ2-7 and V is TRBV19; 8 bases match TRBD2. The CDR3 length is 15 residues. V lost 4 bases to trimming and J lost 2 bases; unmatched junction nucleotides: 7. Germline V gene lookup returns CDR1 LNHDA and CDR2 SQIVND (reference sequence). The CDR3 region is CASSRERELTYEQYF. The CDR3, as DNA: TGTGCCAGTAGTAGGGAGCGGGAGTTAACCTACGAGCAGTACTTC.

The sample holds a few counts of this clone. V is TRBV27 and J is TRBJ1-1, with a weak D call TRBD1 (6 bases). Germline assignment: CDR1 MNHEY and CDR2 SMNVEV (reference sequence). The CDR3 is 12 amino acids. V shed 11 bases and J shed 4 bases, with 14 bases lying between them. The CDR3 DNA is TGTGCCCCCTCGGGGGGGCTCACTGAAGCTTTCTTT. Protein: CAPSGGLTEAFF.